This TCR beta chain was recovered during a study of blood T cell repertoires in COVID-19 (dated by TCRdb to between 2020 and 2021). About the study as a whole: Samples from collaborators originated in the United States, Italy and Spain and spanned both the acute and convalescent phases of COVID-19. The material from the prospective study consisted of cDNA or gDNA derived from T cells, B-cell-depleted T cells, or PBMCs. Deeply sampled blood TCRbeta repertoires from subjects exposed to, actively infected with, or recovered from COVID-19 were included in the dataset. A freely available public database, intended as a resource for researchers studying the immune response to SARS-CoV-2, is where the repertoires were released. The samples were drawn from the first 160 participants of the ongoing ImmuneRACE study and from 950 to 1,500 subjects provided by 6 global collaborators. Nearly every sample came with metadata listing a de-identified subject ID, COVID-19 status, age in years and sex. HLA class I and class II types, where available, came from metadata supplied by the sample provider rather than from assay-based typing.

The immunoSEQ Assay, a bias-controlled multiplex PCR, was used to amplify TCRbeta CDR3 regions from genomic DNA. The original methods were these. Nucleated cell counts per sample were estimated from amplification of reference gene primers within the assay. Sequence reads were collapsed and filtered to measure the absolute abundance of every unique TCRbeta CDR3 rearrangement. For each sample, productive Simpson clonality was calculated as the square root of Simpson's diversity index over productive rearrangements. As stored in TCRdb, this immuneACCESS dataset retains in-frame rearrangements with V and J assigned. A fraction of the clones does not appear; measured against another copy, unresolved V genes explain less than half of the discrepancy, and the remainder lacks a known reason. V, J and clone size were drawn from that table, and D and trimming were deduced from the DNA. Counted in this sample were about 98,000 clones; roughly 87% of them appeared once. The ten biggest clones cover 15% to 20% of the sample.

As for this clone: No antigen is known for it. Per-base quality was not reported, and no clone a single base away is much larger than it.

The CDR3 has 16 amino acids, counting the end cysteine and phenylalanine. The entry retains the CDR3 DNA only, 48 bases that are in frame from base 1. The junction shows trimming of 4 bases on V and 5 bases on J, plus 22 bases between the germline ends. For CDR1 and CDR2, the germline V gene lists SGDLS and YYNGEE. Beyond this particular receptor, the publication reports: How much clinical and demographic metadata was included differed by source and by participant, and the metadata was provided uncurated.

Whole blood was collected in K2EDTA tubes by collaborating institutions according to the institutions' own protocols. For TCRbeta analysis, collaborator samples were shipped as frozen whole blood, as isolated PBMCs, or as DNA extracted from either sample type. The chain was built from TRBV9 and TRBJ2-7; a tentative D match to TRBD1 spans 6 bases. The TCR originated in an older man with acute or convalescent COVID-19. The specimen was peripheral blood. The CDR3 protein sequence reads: CASSRTTQGIGDEQYF. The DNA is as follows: TGTGCCAGCAGCCGAACTACCCAGGGGATAGGTGACGAGCAGTACTTC.